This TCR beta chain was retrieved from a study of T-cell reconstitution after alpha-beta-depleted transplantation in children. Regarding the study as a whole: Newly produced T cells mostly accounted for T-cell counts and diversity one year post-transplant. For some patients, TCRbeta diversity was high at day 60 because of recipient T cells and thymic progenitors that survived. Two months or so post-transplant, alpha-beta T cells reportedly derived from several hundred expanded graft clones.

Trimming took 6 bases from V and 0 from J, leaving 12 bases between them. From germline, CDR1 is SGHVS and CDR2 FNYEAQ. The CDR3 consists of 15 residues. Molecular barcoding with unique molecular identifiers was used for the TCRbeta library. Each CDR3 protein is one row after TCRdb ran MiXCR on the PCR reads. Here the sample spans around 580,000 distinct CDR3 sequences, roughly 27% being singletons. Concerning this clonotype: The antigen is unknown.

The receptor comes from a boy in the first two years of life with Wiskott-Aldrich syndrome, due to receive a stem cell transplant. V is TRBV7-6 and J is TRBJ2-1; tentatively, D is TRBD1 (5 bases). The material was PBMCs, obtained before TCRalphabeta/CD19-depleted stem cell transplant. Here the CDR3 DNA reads TGTGCCAGCAGTATCCAGGGCAGCTCCTACAATGAGCAGTTCTTC. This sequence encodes CASSIQGSSYNEQFF.